The source of this T cell receptor beta chain is a study of regulatory T cells in long-lasting Graves disease. The time point: newly diagnosed GD, antithyroid drugs for less than 3 months. RNA isolated from PBMCs was used to make the TCR library. Concerning this clonotype itself: A junction boundary mismatches the germline segment, possibly from a read error.

CDR3 regions were amplified by Arm-PCR using iRepertoire HTBI primers to build TCR beta libraries. One entry per CDR3 protein results from TCRdb running MiXCR on the multiplex PCR reads. The sample consists of fewer than 350,000 distinct CDR3 sequences, over 15% of them appearing once. Sequences were derived from peripheral blood mononuclear cells (PBMCs), sampled at new diagnosis, from a patient treated with antithyroid drugs. This TCR derives from a female donor with Graves disease.

CDR3 nucleotide sequence: TGTGCCAGCAGGGCGAGAGTTTCCCGCACTAGCGAGAGGGGAGTGTCTAGGGCCTTC. Translated: CASRARVSRTSERGVSRAF. The chain combines TRBV28 with TRBJ2-1, with 7 bases lining up with TRBD2. The CDR3 is 19 amino acids. CDR1 is MDHEN, CDR2 SYDVKM, per germline.